The subject of this entry is one TCR beta chain. This record comes from a study of blood T cell repertoires in COVID-19. Study-level background: The United States, Italy and Spain supplied acute and convalescent COVID-19 samples. PBMCs, B-cell-depleted T cells, or T cells were the source of the cDNA or gDNA that made up the material.

Germline V gene data show CDR1 as SNHLY and CDR2 as FYNNEI. V was cut by 3 bases and J by 6 bases, with 17 bases left in between. CDR3 length: 15 amino acids. As originally analysed: Counts of nucleated cells, estimated from reference gene primer amplification, were obtained. TCRdb's copy holds only in-frame clones and misses some; the assay was immunoSEQ multiplex PCR. V and J calls and clone size are given by that table; D and trimming were obtained from the DNA. Found here are tens of thousands of clones, approximately 86% of them singletons; the top ten hold around 3%. Material: peripheral blood. The clonotype originates from a man aged 50-60 years with active COVID-19. The V call is TRBV2, the J call TRBJ1-1, with a weak D call TRBD1 (6 bases). CDR3 DNA sequence: TGTGCCAGCAGTGAGGTCAGGGGCCCAAACGCTGAAGCTTTCTTT. It encodes CASSEVRGPNAEAFF.